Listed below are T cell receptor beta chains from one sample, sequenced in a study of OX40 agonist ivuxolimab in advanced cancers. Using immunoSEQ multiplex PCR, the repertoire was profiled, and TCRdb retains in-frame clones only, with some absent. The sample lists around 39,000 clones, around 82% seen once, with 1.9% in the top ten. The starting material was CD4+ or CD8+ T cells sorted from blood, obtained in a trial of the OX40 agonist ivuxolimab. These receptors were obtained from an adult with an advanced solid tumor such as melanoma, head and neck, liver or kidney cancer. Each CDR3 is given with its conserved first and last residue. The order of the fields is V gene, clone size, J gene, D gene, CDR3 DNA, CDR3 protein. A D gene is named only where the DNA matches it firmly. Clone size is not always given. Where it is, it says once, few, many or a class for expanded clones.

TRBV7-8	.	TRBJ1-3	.	TGTGCCAGCAGCTCCCGGGGCGCTGGAAACACCATATATTTT	CASSSRGAGNTIYF
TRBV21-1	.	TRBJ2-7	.	TGTGCCAGCAGCAAAGGTAATAGGAGGCAGTACTTC	CASSKGNRRQYF
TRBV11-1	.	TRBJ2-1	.	TGTGCCAGCAGCTTACGTGAAAGCTCCTACAATGAGCAGTTCTTC	CASSLRESSYNEQFF
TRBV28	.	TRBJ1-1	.	TGTGCCAGCAGTCTTATTTCCATGTGGGGGAACACTGAAGCTTTCTTT	CASSLISMWGNTEAFF
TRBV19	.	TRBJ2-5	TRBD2	TGTGCCAGTAGTACCGGGACTAGCCCTGGGGAGACCCAGTACTTC	CASSTGTSPGETQYF
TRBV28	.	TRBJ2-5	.	TGTGCCAGCAGCCTCGTCGGGGCAGAGACCCAGTACTTC	CASSLVGAETQYF
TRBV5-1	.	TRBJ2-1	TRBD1	TGCGCCAGCAGCTTCTCAATGGACAGGTACAATGAGCAGTTCTTC	CASSFSMDRYNEQFF
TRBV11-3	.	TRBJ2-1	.	TGTGCCAGCAGCCGAGCCGGGAGAGGGGGGAATGAGCAGTTCTTC	CASSRAGRGGNEQFF
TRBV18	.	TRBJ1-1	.	TGTGCCAGCTCACCAAGGGACACTGAAGCTTTCTTT	CASSPRDTEAFF
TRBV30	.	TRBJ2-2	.	TGTGCCTGGAGGGAGGGCCGGGGCACCGGGGAGCTGTTTTTT	CAWREGRGTGELFF
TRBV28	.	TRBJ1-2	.	TGTGCCAGCAGTTTATTGTCACCTATTCGCGGCTACACCTTC	CASSLLSPIRGYTF
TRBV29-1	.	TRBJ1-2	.	TGCAGCGTTGAGTTGTCCGCTAACTATGGCTACACCTTC	CSVELSANYGYTF
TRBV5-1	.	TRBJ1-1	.	TGCGCCAGCAGCTCAGAGAACACTGAAGCTTTCTTT	CASSSENTEAFF
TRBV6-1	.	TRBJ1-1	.	TGTGCCAGCAGTGTTTCGGGTGGGGGATCTTCGAACACTGAAGCTTTCTTT	CASSVSGGGSSNTEAFF
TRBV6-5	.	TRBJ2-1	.	TGTGCCAGCAGTATGTTAGGACCTAACAATGAGCAGTTCTTC	CASSMLGPNNEQFF
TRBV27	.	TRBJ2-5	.	TGTGCCAGCAGCCGGGGGACAAACCAAGAGACCCAGTACTTC	CASSRGTNQETQYF
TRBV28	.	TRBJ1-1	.	TGTGCCAGCAGTCTCGCGGGGGCCAGAGGCACTGAAGCTTTCTTT	CASSLAGARGTEAFF
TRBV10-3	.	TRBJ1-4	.	TGTGCCATCAGTGATTCGGGAAATGAAAAACTGTTTTTT	CAISDSGNEKLFF
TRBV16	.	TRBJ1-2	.	TGTGCCAGCAGCCAATTTAGCCAGAATGGCTACACCTTC	CASSQFSQNGYTF
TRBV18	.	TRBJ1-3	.	TGTGCCAGCTCACCTACCCAAGCGGGAGGTGCCTCTGGAAACACCATATATTTT	CASSPTQAGGASGNTIYF
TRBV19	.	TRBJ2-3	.	TGTGCCAGTACAACCGGGGCCGGGACAGATACGCAGTATTTT	CASTTGAGTDTQYF
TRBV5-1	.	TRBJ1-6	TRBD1	TGCGCCAGCAGCCCCGGGGACAGGGGGCGTGTAGGGAATTCACCCCTCCACTTT	CASSPGDRGRVGNSPLHF
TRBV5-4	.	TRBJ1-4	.	TGTGCCAGCAGCTTGTCGGGAACTAATGAAAAACTGTTTTTT	CASSLSGTNEKLFF
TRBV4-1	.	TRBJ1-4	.	TGCGCCAGCAGCCAAGGCATCCTTAATGAAAAACTGTTTTTT	CASSQGILNEKLFF
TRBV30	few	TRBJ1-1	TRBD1	TGTGCCTGGAGTCCTAAAAAGCTACAGGGGTTGGGCACTGAAGCTTTCTTT	CAWSPKKLQGLGTEAFF
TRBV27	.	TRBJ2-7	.	TGTGCCAGTGGGGGGGACAGCTCCTACGAGCAGTACTTC	CASGGDSSYEQYF
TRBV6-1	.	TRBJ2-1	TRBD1	TGTGCCAGCAGTGAAAGAGACAGGGGGGTCAATGAGCAGTTCTTC	CASSERDRGVNEQFF
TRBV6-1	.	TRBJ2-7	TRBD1	TGTGCCATCCAACAAGGGACAGCATTCTACGAGCAGTACTTC	CAIQQGTAFYEQYF
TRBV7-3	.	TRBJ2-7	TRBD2	TGTGCCAGCAGCTTAGCTAGCGGGAACTCCTACGAGCAGTACTTC	CASSLASGNSYEQYF
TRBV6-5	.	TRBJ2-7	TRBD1	TGTGCCAGCGCAAAACAGGGGGGATCTTACGAGCAGTACTTC	CASAKQGGSYEQYF
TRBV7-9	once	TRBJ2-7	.	TGTGCCAGCAGCTTAGTCGTAAGCTACGAGCAGTACTTC	CASSLVVSYEQYF
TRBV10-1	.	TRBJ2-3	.	TGCGCCAGCAGTGAGTTAGGAAATAAAGCAGATACGCAGTATTTT	CASSELGNKADTQYF
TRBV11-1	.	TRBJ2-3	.	TGTGCCAGCAGCTTAGACACCCGCACAGATACGCAGTATTTT	CASSLDTRTDTQYF
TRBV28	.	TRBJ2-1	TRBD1	TGTGCCAGCAGTTCACCGGGACAGTCTAACGATGAGCAGTTCTTC	CASSSPGQSNDEQFF
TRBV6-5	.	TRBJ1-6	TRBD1	TGTGCCAGCAGTGTCGACAGGGATTCACCCCTCCACTTT	CASSVDRDSPLHF
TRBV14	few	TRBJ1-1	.	TGTGCCAGCAGCCAAGCTTTTAGGGGTGAAGCTTTCTTT	CASSQAFRGEAFF
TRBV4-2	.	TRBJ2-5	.	TGTGCCAGCAGCCAAGACTTTCTCGAGACCCAGTACTTC	CASSQDFLETQYF
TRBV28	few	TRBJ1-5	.	TGTGCCAGCAGTTCCGCCGATCAGCCCCAGCATTTT	CASSSADQPQHF
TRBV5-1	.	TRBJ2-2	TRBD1	TGCGCCAGCAGCTACGGGACAGACTACACCGGGGAGCTGTTTTTT	CASSYGTDYTGELFF
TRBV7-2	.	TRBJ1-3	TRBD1	TGTGCCAGCAGCAACCAACAGGGGCTTGGAAACACCATATATTTT	CASSNQQGLGNTIYF
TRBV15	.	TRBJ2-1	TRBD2	TGTGCCACCAGCAGGCCGGGACTAGCCCGGAATGAGCAGTTCTTC	CATSRPGLARNEQFF
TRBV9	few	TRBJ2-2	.	TGTGCCAGCAGCGTACTTAACGGGGAGCTGTTTTTT	CASSVLNGELFF
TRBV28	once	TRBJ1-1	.	TGTGCCAGCAGTGAGGGTGGGACGAACACTGAAGCTTTCTTT	CASSEGGTNTEAFF
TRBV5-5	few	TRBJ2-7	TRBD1	TGTGCCAGCTCCCTCCTCTCCCAGGGGGCTGTCGTGCAGTACTTC	CASSLLSQGAVVQYF
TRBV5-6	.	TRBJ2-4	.	TGTGCCAGCAGCAGGAGAAGTCTAGCCAAAAACATTCAGTACTTC	CASSRRSLAKNIQYF
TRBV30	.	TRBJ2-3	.	TGTGCCTGGAGTAAAGGGGTTGATACGCAGTATTTT	CAWSKGVDTQYF
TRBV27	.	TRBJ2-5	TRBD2	TGTGCCAGCAGTTTGAGAGCGGGGGGCCTCCAAGAGACCCAGTACTTC	CASSLRAGGLQETQYF
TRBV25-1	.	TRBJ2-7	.	TGTGCCAGCAGTGGGGATTACTACGAGGAGCAGTACTTC	CASSGDYYEEQYF
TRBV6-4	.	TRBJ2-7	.	TGTGCCAGCAGCAGGGAGAGCTCCTACGAGCAGTACTTC	CASSRESSYEQYF
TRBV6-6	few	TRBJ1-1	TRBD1	TGTGCCAGCAGTAAGGGACAGGGAAACACTGAAGCTTTCTTT	CASSKGQGNTEAFF
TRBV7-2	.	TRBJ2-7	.	TGTGCCAGCAGCTTCCTCGCAGACTACGAGCAGTACTTC	CASSFLADYEQYF
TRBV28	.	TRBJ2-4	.	TGTGCCAGCCGTGGTACTATAGGGGCCAAAAACATTCAGTACTTC	CASRGTIGAKNIQYF
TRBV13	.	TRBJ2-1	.	TGTGCCAGCAGCTTAGGAATAGGGGCGGGGAGCTCCTACAATGAGCAGTTCTTC	CASSLGIGAGSSYNEQFF
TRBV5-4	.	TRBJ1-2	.	TGTGCCAGCAGCACCGACAGTAGCTATGGCTACACCTTC	CASSTDSSYGYTF
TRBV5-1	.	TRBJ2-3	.	TGCGCCAGCAGCTCAAGACAGACCACAGATACGCAGTATTTT	CASSSRQTTDTQYF
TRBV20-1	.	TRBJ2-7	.	TGCAGTGCTAGGGACAGCTACGAGCAGTACTTC	CSARDSYEQYF
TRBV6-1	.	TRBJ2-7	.	TGTGCCAGCCAAACAGGGAACTCCTACGAGCAGTACTTC	CASQTGNSYEQYF
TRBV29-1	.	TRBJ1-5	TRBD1	TGCAGCGTTCTGGGACAGTTCGGTCAGCCCCAGCATTTT	CSVLGQFGQPQHF
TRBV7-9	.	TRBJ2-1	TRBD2	TGTGCCAGCAGCACCCAGCGGGAGCCCTACAATGAGCAGTTCTTC	CASSTQREPYNEQFF